Sequencing of this TCR beta chain was carried out in a study of cytomegalovirus exposure and HLA in healthy donors. Study conclusions and caveats: HLA restriction was apparent for most CMV-associated TCR beta chains in a later analysis. Per a later analysis, 15,000 to 20,000 TCR beta sequences showed association with HLA alleles at 0.05 false discovery rate.

As for this clone: Its antigen is unidentified.

The study ran its PCR with 60 Vbeta and 13 Jbeta primers. Profiling relied on immunoSEQ multiplex PCR, and the TCRdb table lists in-frame clones only, not all of them. There are over 40,000 clones in the sample; 65% to 80% occur only once, and 6.3% lies in the top ten. Germline V gives CDR1 SGHRS, CDR2 YFSETQ. Deletions cut 4 bases from V and 2 bases from J, with 18 bases between. This CDR3 is 16 amino acids long. Sequenced: PBMCs. The rearrangement links TRBV5-1 to TRBJ1-2; no clear D gene. The receptor comes from a man aged 30 to 39 in good health and CMV-seronegative. CDR3 loop: CASSLNRGPANYGYTF. CDR3 bases: TGCGCCAGCAGCCTCAACCGGGGTCCGGCAAACTATGGCTACACCTTC.